Detailed here is one T cell receptor beta chain. The antigen is not known. The data derive from a study of CD8 T cells in ankylosing spondylitis. Study-level findings and limits: A TCR beta motif made of several highly homologous variants seemed typical of ankylosing spondylitis blood.

Each CDR3 protein is one row after TCRdb ran MiXCR on the 5' RACE reads. This sample has 470,000 or so distinct CDR3 sequences; 20% to 30% occur once, and the top ten carry about 0.89%. The CDR3 consists of 12 residues. The V end was cut by 1 base, the J end by 9 bases, with 7 bases between. Germline CDR1 SEHNR, CDR2 FQNEAQ (reference sequence). The material sequenced was blood, either unsorted or a sorted T cell fraction (not recorded which). This TCR was sampled from a male donor with ankylosing spondylitis. The rearrangement links TRBV7-9 to TRBJ2-1; D remains ambiguous. The CDR3 protein is CASSLDWGEQFF. CDR3 bases: TGTGCCAGCAGCTTAGACTGGGGTGAGCAGTTCTTC.